Given below is one T cell receptor beta chain in context. Which antigen it targets is not known. No per-base quality is available; no much larger clone lies one base away. Collaborating institutions collected whole blood in K2EDTA tubes following their own protocols. For TCRbeta analysis, collaborator samples were shipped as frozen whole blood, as isolated PBMCs, or as DNA extracted from either sample type. The immunoSEQ Assay, a bias-controlled multiplex PCR, was used to amplify TCRbeta CDR3 regions from genomic DNA. Concerning the study's data processing: The number of nucleated cells in each sample was estimated by amplification of reference gene primers within the assay. Sequence reads were collapsed and filtered to measure the absolute abundance of every unique TCRbeta CDR3 rearrangement. For each sample, productive Simpson clonality was calculated by taking the square root of Simpson's diversity index across productive rearrangements. The clones in this table, taken by TCRdb from immuneACCESS, are in-frame only. Not every clone is retained; where verified, under half of the shortfall comes from an unresolved V gene, and the cause of the rest is unknown. V and J calls and clone size follow that table, whereas D and trimming were derived from the DNA. The sample table lists 200,000 or so clones, roughly nine tenths of them with a count of one. The ten largest clones add up to 2% to 2.5% of the sample.

CDR1 and CDR2 are read off the germline V gene as LGHNA and YSLEER. Inclusive of the bounding cysteine and phenylalanine, the CDR3 is 18 residues long. Only the CDR3 portion is preserved as DNA: 54 bases, with reading frame beginning at the first base. The germline V and J ends show losses of 0 bases and 3 bases respectively, and no gene match explains 8 bases of the junction. The data stem from a study of blood T cell repertoires in COVID-19 (dated by TCRdb to 2020 to 2021). Regarding the research as a whole: Samples covering the acute and convalescent phases of COVID-19 were provided by collaborators in the United States, Italy and Spain. The repertoires were released in a freely available public database meant as a resource for research on the immune response to SARS-CoV-2. The dataset comprised deeply sampled blood TCRbeta repertoires from subjects exposed to, actively infected with, or recovered from COVID-19. Where HLA class I and class II types were available, the types were taken from metadata supplied by the sample provider, not from assay-based typing. The material from the prospective study consisted of cDNA or gDNA derived from T cells, B-cell-depleted T cells, or PBMCs. Nearly every sample came with metadata listing a de-identified subject ID, COVID-19 status, age in years and sex. Samples came from the ongoing ImmuneRACE study (first 160 participants) plus 1,254 subjects from 6 global collaborators.

Study-wide conclusions, independent of this receptor: How much clinical and demographic metadata was included differed by source and by participant, and the metadata was provided uncurated.

This receptor was taken from a man in his 70s with active or convalescent COVID-19. The sample taken for sequencing was peripheral blood. Recombination connected TRBV4-3 to TRBJ2-1; TRBD2 matches 10 bases in the middle. The DNA sequence is TGCGCCAGCAGCCAAGAGCCTAGCGGGGGCCTGGACTACAATGAGCAGTTCTTC. It codes for CASSQEPSGGLDYNEQFF.